This TCR beta chain was captured in a study of human T cells and chemical hapten exposure. Points from the study as a whole: Among expanded TCRs, significantly more large CDR3 similarity clusters formed than among controls.

TCRdb independently ran MiXCR on the RACE reads; one entry per CDR3 protein. The profile shows roughly 69,000 distinct CDR3 sequences, approximately 10% of them singletons. This CDR3 is 14 amino acids long. V trimming: 6 bases; J trimming: 4 bases; junction bases outside the gene matches: 7. Germline CDR1 SNHLY, CDR2 FYNNEI. The time point denotes: patch test 3, about 24 weeks after DPC sensitization. Stated treatment: therapeutic diphenylcyclopropenone sensitization with weekly scalp DPC. In the case of this clonotype: The antigen remains undetermined.

The origin of this receptor is a woman aged 25 to 39 with alopecia areata. Some clones in this sample may be carry-over from other donors' samples. The J gene is TRBJ2-7, the V gene TRBV2; 9 nucleotides align to TRBD1. The sequencing used whole blood, collected in connection with sensitization to the hapten diphenylcyclopropenone (DPC). The CDR3 here is CASRPGQGVYEQYF. The DNA for the CDR3 is TGTGCCAGCAGACCGGGACAGGGAGTTTACGAGCAGTACTTC.